This T cell receptor beta chain was retrieved from a study of CD8+CD57+ T cells in acquired aplastic anemia (dated by TCRdb to 2016 to 2019). In terms of the full investigation: On average, sorted CD4+ and CD8+ cells yielded around 3.5 ug of extracted DNA, with a range of 0.2 to 27.4 ug. A CD8+CD57+ expansion meant a frequency higher than the mean frequency seen in healthy subjects.

As concerns this clonotype: The antigen it recognizes is unknown. No base quality information exists; no much larger clone differs at one position.

The patients picked for sequencing were ones in whom flow cytometry had shown an expansion of CD8+CD57+ cells. Severe acquired aplastic anemia was diagnosed in all patients according to International Study of Aplastic Anemia and Agranulocytosis and Camitta criteria. No patient had received any therapy when blood was sampled. In this study, sorted CD4+ and CD8+ T cells from the blood of healthy subjects and of severe aplastic anemia patients had their TCR repertoires deep-sequenced. Patients were enrolled under clinicaltrials.gov protocols 00001620, 01623167, 00001397, 00071045, 00081523 and 00961064 in the USA. Ficoll-Paque density gradient centrifugation was used to isolate peripheral blood mononuclear cells. Before DNA extraction, CD4+ and CD8+ T cells were sorted by FACS or by magnetic beads. Broader findings and caveats from the paper: Twenty-nine CD8+ CDR3 sequences were found in both patients and controls but appeared to be highly expressed in patients and within the immunodominant clones of the patients. No significant difference in CD8+ Simpson's diversity was found between patients and healthy controls (P=0.060).

Profiling of TCR beta VDJ combinations and CDR3 sequences used genomic DNA as the template. TCR repertoire sequencing was run on an Illumina HiSeq 2000. On the study's bioinformatics: TRBV/TRBJ rearrangement plots, CDR3 size and DJ length profiles, and Simpson's diversity index were used to evaluate the repertoires. The most abundant DNA sequence in the deep sequencing data was taken as the immunodominant clone. CDR3 amino acid sequences were screened for sharing across subjects and compared with published repertoires and the VDJdb database. Clones were called with MiXCR by TCRdb after fastp trimmed the public reads at Q25, and only in-frame beta chains were retained. When rows share a CDR3 protein, they turn into one entry using the most common DNA and genes. It is TCRdb's table, rather than the study itself, that gives the V and J calls and clone size. The sample records about 160,000 distinct CDR3 sequences, roughly half of which are singletons. The ten largest clones capture 2.5% to 3.5% of the sample.

The CDR3 contains 15 residues, cysteine and phenylalanine counted. Just the 45-base CDR3 DNA is kept, in frame starting at base 1. CDR1 and CDR2 are read off the germline V gene (reference sequence) as LNHNV and YYDKDF. Trimming leaves V shorter by 3 bases and J shorter by 9 bases, with the junction holding 7 bases beyond the gene matches. The chain is assembled from TRBV15 and TRBJ1-6, with TRBD1 matching 8 junction bases. The receptor was isolated from a human donor with aplastic anemia. The specimen sequenced was sorted CD4+, CD8+, or CD8+CD57+ T cells (not recorded which) from PBMCs. The DNA sequence follows: TGTGCCACCAGCAGCTCTGGACAGGGCTCTTCACCCCTCCACTTT. Translated, it gives CATSSSGQGSSPLHF.